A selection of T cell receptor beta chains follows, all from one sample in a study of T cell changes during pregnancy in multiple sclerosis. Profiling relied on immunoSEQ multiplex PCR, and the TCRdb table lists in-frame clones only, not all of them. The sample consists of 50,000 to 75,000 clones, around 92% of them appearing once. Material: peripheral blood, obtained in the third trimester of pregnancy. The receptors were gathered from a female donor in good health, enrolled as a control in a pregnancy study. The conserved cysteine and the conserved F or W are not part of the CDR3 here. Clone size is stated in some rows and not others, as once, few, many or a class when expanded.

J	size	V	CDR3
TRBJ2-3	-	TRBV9	ASSPGTSAEGTQY
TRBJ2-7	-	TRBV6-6	ASSLGLLSYEQY
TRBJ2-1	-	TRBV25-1	ASSEYGLAGPREQF
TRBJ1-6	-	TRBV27	ASRAGTGVSSYNSPLH
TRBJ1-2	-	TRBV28	AGGSGGALSYT
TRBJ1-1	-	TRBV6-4	ASSMETNTEAF
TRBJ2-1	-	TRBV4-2	ASSQDQGNEQF
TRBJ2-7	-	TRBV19	ASSAGLAAYEQY
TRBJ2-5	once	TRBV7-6	ASRGQGAGETQY
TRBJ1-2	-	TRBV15	ATSRATGVLNYGYT
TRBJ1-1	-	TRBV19	ASSPRQGANTEAF
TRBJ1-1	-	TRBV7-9	ASRPPFIATEAF
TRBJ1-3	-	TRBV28	ASSLGPGLISGNTIY
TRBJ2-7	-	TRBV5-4	ASSLRTGQNEQY
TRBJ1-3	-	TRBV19	ASSSPGQGAGNTIY
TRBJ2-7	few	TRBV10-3	ANRVAGGYEQY
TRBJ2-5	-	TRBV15	ATSRVDRKGEETQY
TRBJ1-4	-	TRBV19	ASRDSLNEKLF
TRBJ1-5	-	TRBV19	ASSIEGVGGNQPQH
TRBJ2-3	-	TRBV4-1	ASSQERGTDTQY
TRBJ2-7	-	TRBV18	ASSPSGITYEQY
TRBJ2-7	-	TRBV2	ASTHGVAGVGEQY
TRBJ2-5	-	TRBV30	AWSKREGETQY
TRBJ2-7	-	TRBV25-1	ASRGGDRGHQASYEQY
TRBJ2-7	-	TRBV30	AWRGLLLGGEQY
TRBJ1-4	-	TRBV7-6	ASSLGTGLREKLF
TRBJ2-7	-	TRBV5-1	ASSRGERLGNYEQY
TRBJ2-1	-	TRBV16	ASTADLAGSQDEQF
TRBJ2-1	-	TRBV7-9	ASSPLLVGGRDEQF
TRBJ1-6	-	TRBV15	ATSRGGPTFSPLH
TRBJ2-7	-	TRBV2	ASSEQAYEQY
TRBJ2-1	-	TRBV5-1	ASSVTGGSNNEQF
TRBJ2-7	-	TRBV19	ASSISGTGLIEQY
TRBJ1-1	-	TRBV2	ASPPGQGTEAF
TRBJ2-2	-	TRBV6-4	ASSDSSGTGELF
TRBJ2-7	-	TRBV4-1	ASSQDFGYGRGAYEQY
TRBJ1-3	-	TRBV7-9	ASSFWEAAPSGNTIY
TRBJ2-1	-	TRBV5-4	ASGISGGADNEQF
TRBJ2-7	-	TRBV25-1	ASSQGLTKGYEQY
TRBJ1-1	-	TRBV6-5	ASSYSNRRPNTEAF
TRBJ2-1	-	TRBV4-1	ASSPPGTSGRNEQF
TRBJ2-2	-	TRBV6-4	ASSDTTERTGELF
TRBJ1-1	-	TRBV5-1	ASTRTGGLTEAF
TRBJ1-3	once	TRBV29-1	SVTGGNSGNTIY
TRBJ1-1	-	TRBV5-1	ASSYVPGQGMNTEAF
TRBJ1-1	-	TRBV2	ASSEATGGRVSEAF